The clone carrying this T cell receptor beta chain showed up just a few times. The CDR3 spans 12 residues. After removal of 1 base from V and 11 bases from J, the junction contained 1 base not matched to a gene. Germline V gene sequence: CDR1 SGHTA, CDR2 FQGNSA. Clones were read by immunoSEQ multiplex PCR, and TCRdb kept only the in-frame ones, dropping some. The sample has 50,000 or so clones, approximately 80% seen once. The entry originates in a study of OX40 agonist ivuxolimab in advanced cancers. Whole-study context: Earlier treatment with anti-PD-1, anti-PD-L1 or anti-CTLA-4 was permitted, and around 36% had received some. Two cutaneous melanoma patients and one hepatocellular carcinoma patient, three in all, had partial responses.

The receptor was derived from an adult with an advanced solid tumor such as melanoma, head and neck, liver or kidney cancer. The chain has TRBV7-2 and TRBJ1-2; 10 bases align to TRBD1. The input for sequencing was CD4+ or CD8+ T cells sorted from blood, taken in a trial of the OX40 agonist ivuxolimab. The CDR3 protein is CASSLGDRGYTF. The DNA for the CDR3 is TGTGCCAGCAGCTTAGGGGACAGGGGTTACACCTTC.